The 5 T cell receptor beta chains given below trace back to one sample, sequenced in a study of cytomegalovirus exposure and HLA in healthy donors. PCR primers comprised 60 Vbeta and 13 Jbeta primers. Produced via immunoSEQ multiplex PCR; TCRdb's table is partial and in-frame only. Of 150,000 to 200,000 clones listed, roughly 85% are singletons. Sample: PBMCs. All receptors come from a young man in good health and CMV-seropositive.

In DNA form, the CDR3 reads TGCGCCAGCAGCTTGGCCCGGGGGAGCTCCTACAATGAGCAGTTCTTC. This gives the protein CASSLARGSSYNEQFF. The chain carries TRBV5-1 and TRBJ2-1; weak D call: TRBD2 (6 bases). V lost 0 bases, J lost 0 bases, and 10 bases lay in between. The germline V gene has CDR1 SGHRS and CDR2 YFSETQ. The length of the CDR3 is 16 residues.

To note about this clone: The junction and the germline gene differ at one end; a read error may be behind it. The J gene is TRBJ1-2, the V gene TRBV6-5; the D gene is possibly TRBD1 (6 bases). Germline CDR1 reads MNHEY; CDR2 reads SVGAGI. CDR3 length: 11 residues. The CDR3 is CASRTGLDLLF. CDR3 sequence (DNA): TGTGCCAGCAGAACAGGGTTGGACCTCCTCTTC.

V usage is TRBV27 and J usage is TRBJ1-4, with D perhaps matching TRBD1 (6 bases). CDR3 length: 13 amino acids. Trimming shortened V by 4 bases and J by 8 bases, and 11 bases separated the two germline ends. Looked up from germline, CDR1 is MNHEY and CDR2 is SMNVEV (reference sequence). CDR3 nucleotides: TGTGCCAGCAGTTCACAGGGCGACGAAAAACTGTTTTTT. Its translation is CASSSQGDEKLFF.

The CDR3 region is CASSLDRESNYGYTF. The CDR3 DNA follows: TGTGCCAGCAGCTTAGACAGGGAATCTAACTATGGCTACACCTTC. This chain joins TRBV7-2 and TRBJ1-2; possibly TRBD1 for D (6 bases). This CDR3 has 15 amino acids. The V end lost 1 base, the J end lost 0 bases, and 9 bases lay between the germline ends. Germline loops: CDR1 SGHTA, CDR2 FQGNSA.

Comments on this clone: The conserved phenylalanine or tryptophan normally closing the CDR3 is absent here, so this likely arose from a read error. The V and J genes are TRBV5-6 and TRBJ1-6, with D maybe TRBD1 (5 bases). V was clipped by 1 base and J by 9 bases, with 11 bases between them. This CDR3 spans 14 amino acids. The germline V gene has CDR1 SGHDT and CDR2 YYEEEE. CDR3 residues: CASSLRGRGSPLHL. CDR3 nucleotides: TGTGCCAGCAGCTTGAGGGGCAGAGGTTCACCCCTCCACCTT.